This entry is about one T cell receptor (beta chain). Its specificity is not known. The record originates from a study of cytomegalovirus exposure and HLA in healthy donors. The PCR had 60 Vbeta and 13 Jbeta primers. The protocol was immunoSEQ multiplex PCR, while the TCRdb copy is restricted to in-frame clones and leaves out a portion. The table has 150,000 to 200,000 clones, about four fifths seen once; the top ten hold around 0.4%. The V gene's germline CDR1 is SGHDT and CDR2 YYEEEE. The CDR3 runs to 15 residues. V gave up 4 bases and J gave up 1 base, with 12 bases separating them. Notes on the study in general: Later work found most CMV-associated TCR beta chains apparently HLA-restricted. Cytomegalovirus association was listed for 170 or so TCR beta chains. Later work found that TCR association rates differed between HLA loci; DRB1 had the most and HLA-C the fewest. Presence/absence analyses rested on an assumption that sequencing depth was roughly uniform across donors.

The sequence derives from a male donor in good health and CMV-seropositive. Sequences were obtained from PBMCs. The chain recombines TRBV5-6 with TRBJ1-5; maybe TRBD1 (6 bases). The CDR3 DNA sequence: TGTGCCAGCAGCCTTTTAGACAGGAGCAATCAGCCCCAGCATTTT. Protein: CASSLLDRSNQPQHF.